The entry below describes one TCR beta chain. The antigen remains undetermined. These data originate in a study of Ad26.COV2.S vaccination and SARS-CoV-2 variants. As to treatment: 19 received Ad26.COV2.S at low or high dose, single or two shots; 5 received placebo; per-sample allocation not given. The investigators took samples on day 63 after the first vaccine or placebo injection. Findings and limits, study-wide: Overall T cell responses may have been underestimated by the analyses of TCR breadth and depth. Spike-specific CD8+ and CD4+ T cell responses reportedly showed substantial breadth after vaccination. Similar non-spike TCR breadth was seen in vaccine and placebo recipients.

Profiled with immunoSEQ multiplex PCR; TCRdb holds only in-frame clones, not every one. In the table there are fewer than 400,000 clones, around 84% of which are singletons. Per the germline V gene, CDR1 is SEHNR and CDR2 is FQNEAQ (reference sequence). The CDR3 has 15 amino acids. Trimming cost V 5 bases and J 3 bases; bases outside gene matches: 9. V gene TRBV7-9 combines with J gene TRBJ1-2; 7 nucleotides align to TRBD1. The sequence was collected from a person aged 18 to 65 who received the Ad26.COV2.S COVID-19 vaccine or a placebo. The sample consisted of peripheral blood, taken in a trial of Ad26.COV2.S vaccine versus placebo. The CDR3 loop is CASSPGTASDYGYTF. CDR3 bases: TGTGCCAGCAGCCCTGGGACAGCCTCTGACTATGGCTACACCTTC.